This T cell receptor (beta chain) is from a study of beta chain features in type 1 diabetes. Study summary: All samples combined gave 90 million to 130 million sorted cells for examination. Study observations and caveats: Sequencing the cDNA could make cells with high TCR expression show up more than they should.

Cells sorted by CD45RO/CCR7/CD25/CD127/CD95/CD27 comprised CD4+ naive, central memory, regulatory and stem cell-like memory cells. Sorting gave populations that all exceeded 95% purity. The V end lost 8 bases, the J end lost 4 bases, and 16 bases lay between the germline ends. Germline CDR1 SQVTM, CDR2 ANQGSEA. This CDR3 has 13 residues. To note about this clone: Its antigen is still unknown.

The whole isolated RNA underwent reverse transcription, so sequencing captured expressed TCRB transcripts. The data were produced by immunoSEQ multiplex PCR, yet TCRdb's version contains in-frame clones alone and is incomplete. The sample records about 240,000 clones, about 30% being singletons. The origin of this receptor is a man aged 25-45 years in good health. Sequencing was done on a sample of central memory CD4+ T cells from blood. The chain couples TRBV29-1 to TRBJ2-3; tentatively, D is TRBD1 (5 bases). In DNA form, the CDR3 reads TGCAGCCCCCGCAGGGATATGGCAGATACGCAGTATTTT. It codes for CSPRRDMADTQYF.